This TCR beta chain came from a study of tumor-infiltrating lymphocytes in primary liver carcinoma (dated by TCRdb to about 2017). General notes on the study: Between November 2015 and early 2016, 5 or 6 patients in China with histopathologically diagnosed primary liver carcinoma had their tumors surgically resected. The five patients, three men and two women aged 30 to 69 years, had hepatocellular carcinoma (four) or combined HCC and intrahepatic cholangiocarcinoma (one). The five patients had tumors staged T1-T3 N0M0, with maximum diameters ranging from about 4.2 to 10 cm. Roughly 3.65 to 7.13 million productive TCRbeta reads were obtained per sample, and no significant difference in read depth was found between tissue types. For each liver tumor, the study sampled five regions along with adjacent normal tissue and blood, and applied TCRbeta repertoire sequencing, expression microarrays and whole-exome sequencing. A total of roughly 35 specimens from 5 patients went through TCRbeta repertoire sequencing, namely 25 tumor regions, 5 adjacent noncancerous liver tissues and 5 peripheral blood samples. Technical replicate repertoires showed high reproducibility, with mean shared-clone rates roughly 0.89 and correlation coefficients above 0.95. Findings and caveats that apply to the study as a whole: Bulk unsorted samples precluded comparing CD4+ and CD8+ T cell repertoires. With just five patients in the study, the authors point out that the findings should be validated in a larger study. Only the TCR beta chain was sequenced, which likely underestimates true repertoire diversity because unpaired alpha chains were not captured. Repertoire overlap was higher between tumor regions (mean around 35%) than tumor-adjacent (approximately 17%) or tumor-blood (14%) pairs, consistent with antigen-driven expansion. Compared with blood, tumors had a significantly larger share of the repertoire taken up by the top 250 clones (p = 0.039).

A constant-region primer and ProtoScript II reverse transcriptase were used to reverse-transcribe TCRbeta-specific cDNA from approximately 500 ng total RNA. TCRbeta libraries were built with three nested multiplex PCR rounds, a slightly modified ARM-PCR procedure. Each of the first two PCR rounds ran for approximately 11 cycles using multiplex TRBV1-TRBV30 forward primers together with a Cbeta reverse primer. Sample barcodes and Illumina adapters were added in a final 25-cycle PCR using Deep VentR polymerase. Amplicons of 200-500 bp were gel-purified with a QIAquick gel extraction kit before sequencing. An Illumina HiSeq 2500 was used to sequence the TCRbeta amplicons with 250-bp paired-end reads. The original pipeline was this. Trimmomatic v0.33 was used to quality-trim the reads, and FLASH v1.2.11 was used to merge paired reads so that full CDR3 sequences could be recovered. V, D and J germline segments were assigned to the rearranged TCRbeta sequences by MiGEC v1.2.1b. Clonotype statistics, along with Shannon-Wiener diversity indices, were calculated using VDJtools v1.0.0. Except for diversity analysis, only the 250 most abundant clonotypes of each sample were used in subsequent analyses to reduce sampling bias. TCRdb reprocessing: public reads trimmed at Q25 with fastp, clones called with MiXCR, in-frame beta chains kept. A single entry per CDR3 protein holds the most common genes and DNA from its merged rows. These V and J calls originate from TCRdb's pipeline instead of the authors' own analysis. For this sample there are about 180,000 distinct CDR3 sequences; roughly 60% appear just once. About 72% of the sample is in the top ten clones.

Blood RNA was extracted from unsorted whole blood using TRIzol reagent, and germline DNA was obtained with the DNeasy Blood & Tissue kit. At the time of sampling, the patients had chronic HBV infection and had not received any treatment. Four milliliters of peripheral blood were collected into K2EDTA tubes before surgery. The germline V gene sets CDR1 to SGHAT and CDR2 to FQNNGV. Inclusive of the bounding cysteine and phenylalanine, the CDR3 is 12 residues long. This entry keeps only the CDR3 DNA: 36 bases, framed from base 1. This clonotype was counted a few times. The clone's antigen remains unknown. It may be a read error: a sequence one base away is much more abundant.

The sample consisted of peripheral blood. The source of this sequence is a man aged 40-50 years with primary liver carcinoma and hepatitis B virus infection. This receptor chain uses TRBV11-2 and TRBJ1-4, with the D gene not clear enough to name. At the DNA level, the sequence is TGTGCCAACAGCCTTTTTCGTGAAAAACTGTTTTTT. It specifies CANSLFREKLFF.